The 12 T cell receptor beta chains reported below all come from one sample, sequenced in a study of T-cell reconstitution after alpha-beta-depleted transplantation in children. Unique molecular identifiers were built into the TCRbeta library. MiXCR, run by TCRdb on the PCR reads, gives a single entry per CDR3 protein. The data show about 350,000 distinct CDR3 sequences, about 16% seen once. The specimen comprised PBMCs, mostly from graft donor cells, sampled 360 days after TCRalphabeta/CD19-depleted stem cell transplant. Receptor source: a male patient between 2 and 10 years old who had a stem cell transplant for acute lymphoblastic leukemia, so the T cells may come from the graft donor.

The genes are TRBV7-9 and TRBJ1-4; 10 bases are shared with TRBD1. The CDR3 is 14 amino acids. Germline loops: CDR1 SEHNR, CDR2 FQNEAQ (reference sequence). Trimming took 5 bases from V and 8 from J; bases not matched to a gene: 5. DNA of the CDR3: TGTGCCAGCAGCAGGACAGGGGGGGCGGAAAAACTGTTTTTT. Its translation: CASSRTGGAEKLFF.

This clonotype was seen more than once but under ten times. The CDR3 reads CASSRGTADTQYF. The CDR3 DNA is TGCGCCAGCAGCCGCGGGACGGCAGATACGCAGTATTTT. The chain joins TRBV4-1 to TRBJ2-3; possibly TRBD2 for D (6 bases). From germline, CDR1 is MGHRA and CDR2 YSYEKL. The CDR3 is 13 residues long. V shed 4 bases and J shed 4 bases, with 9 bases lying between them.

This clonotype was counted a few times. J is TRBJ2-1 and V is TRBV10-3; D might be TRBD2 (6 bases). CDR1 and CDR2 (germline): ENHRY, SYGVKD. V lost 2 bases to trimming and J lost 11 bases, with 16 bases between them. The CDR3 loop spans 14 amino acids. The chain's CDR3 is CAISEPGLAGKQFF. CDR3 nucleotides: TGTGCCATCAGTGAGCCGGGACTGGCGGGAAAGCAGTTCTTC.

There are a few counts of this clonotype. The rearrangement links TRBV6-2 or TRBV6-3 to TRBJ2-3; TRBD2 aligns across 10 bases. CDR1 and CDR2 from the germline V gene are MNHEY and SVGEGT. Germline trimming cut 6 bases from V and 3 bases from J; bases unmatched to any gene: 3. This CDR3 is 14 amino acids long. CDR3: CASRLAGETDTQYF. The CDR3 DNA follows: TGTGCCAGCAGGCTAGCGGGGGAGACAGATACGCAGTATTTT.

The table lists this clonotype with a few counts. The chain joins TRBV4-3 to TRBJ2-7; D remains unclear. The CDR3 has 13 residues. Germline V gene lookup returns CDR1 LGHNA and CDR2 YSLEER. V shed 1 base and J shed 3 bases, with 7 bases lying between them. DNA for the CDR3: TGCGCCAGCAGCCAAGCTAGGAACTACGAGCAGTACTTC. This encodes CASSQARNYEQYF.

The chain recombines TRBV27 with TRBJ2-3, with TRBD2 as a possible D gene (5 bases). Trimming shortened V by 8 bases and J by 2 bases, and 8 bases separated the two germline ends. The CDR3 is made up of 12 amino acids. CDR1 is MNHEY and CDR2 is SMNVEV in the germline V gene (reference sequence). CDR3 nucleotides: TGTGCCAGCGGGAGATTCACAGATACGCAGTATTTT. This encodes CASGRFTDTQYF.

The chain recombines TRBV5-5 with TRBJ2-3; D tentatively fits TRBD1 or TRBD2 (6 bases each). This CDR3 is 17 amino acids long. V shed 2 bases and J shed 1 base, with 17 bases lying between them. Germline assignment: CDR1 SGHKS and CDR2 YYEKEE (reference sequence). DNA of the CDR3: TGTGCCAGCAGCTTTTCCACCGGGGGCGCCCGCACAGATACGCAGTATTTT. Amino acid sequence: CASSFSTGGARTDTQYF.

The chain is built from TRBV29-1 and TRBJ2-7, with 13 bases fitting TRBD2. Germline loops: CDR1 SQVTM, CDR2 ANQGSEA. The CDR3 is 12 residues long. Trimming removed 7 bases from V and 6 bases from J; junction bases left unmatched: 3. The DNA for the CDR3 is TGCAGCGCCGGACTAGCGGGAGTCGAGCAGTACTTC. Its protein product is CSAGLAGVEQYF.

This clonotype was detected only a few times. V usage is TRBV7-2 and J usage is TRBJ2-5; 7 nucleotides line up with TRBD1. This CDR3 comprises 15 residues. Per germline, CDR1 SGHTA and CDR2 FQGNSA. After removal of 5 bases from V and 4 bases from J, the junction contained 10 bases not matched to a gene. In nucleotides, the CDR3 is TGTGCCAGCAGCCAAGGACAGGTACCTAGAGAGACCCAGTACTTC. It translates to CASSQGQVPRETQYF. Looking up the rest from reference TRBV7-2 and TRBJ2-5 gives the full variable domain: GAGVSQSPSNKVTEKGKDVELRCDPISGHTALYWYRQSLGQGLEFLIYFQGNSAPDKSGLPSDRFSAERTGGSVSTLTIQRTQQEDSAVYLCASSQGQVPRETQYFGPGTRLLVL.

This clonotype came up a few times. CDR3 nucleotides: TGTGCCAGCAGCCCCCGAGATGGCTATGGCTACACCTTC. Its protein product is CASSPRDGYGYTF. V and J are TRBV7-3 and TRBJ1-2; D call uncertain. V was clipped by 5 bases and J by 4 bases, with 11 bases between them. Germline-derived CDR1 and CDR2 are SGHTA and FQGTGA. The CDR3 is 13 amino acids.

This clonotype showed up just a few times. The chain uses TRBV28 and TRBJ1-2; 7 nucleotides agree with TRBD1. CDR1 is MDHEN, CDR2 SYDVKM, per germline. V gave up 6 bases and J gave up 4 bases; unmatched junction bases: 8. This CDR3 spans 14 amino acids. The CDR3 reads CASSLQGPFYGYTF. CDR3 in DNA: TGTGCCAGCAGCCTACAGGGGCCCTTCTATGGCTACACCTTC.

This clonotype was seen more than once but under ten times. The rearrangement links TRBV12-3 or TRBV12-4 to TRBJ2-1; D not certain. The V and J ends lost 11 bases and 5 bases respectively, with 19 bases between them. CDR3 length equals 14 residues. The CDR3 region has the DNA TGTGCCGTAAGCCTCTCTGTTGCGCACAATGAGCAGTTCTTC. It specifies CAVSLSVAHNEQFF.